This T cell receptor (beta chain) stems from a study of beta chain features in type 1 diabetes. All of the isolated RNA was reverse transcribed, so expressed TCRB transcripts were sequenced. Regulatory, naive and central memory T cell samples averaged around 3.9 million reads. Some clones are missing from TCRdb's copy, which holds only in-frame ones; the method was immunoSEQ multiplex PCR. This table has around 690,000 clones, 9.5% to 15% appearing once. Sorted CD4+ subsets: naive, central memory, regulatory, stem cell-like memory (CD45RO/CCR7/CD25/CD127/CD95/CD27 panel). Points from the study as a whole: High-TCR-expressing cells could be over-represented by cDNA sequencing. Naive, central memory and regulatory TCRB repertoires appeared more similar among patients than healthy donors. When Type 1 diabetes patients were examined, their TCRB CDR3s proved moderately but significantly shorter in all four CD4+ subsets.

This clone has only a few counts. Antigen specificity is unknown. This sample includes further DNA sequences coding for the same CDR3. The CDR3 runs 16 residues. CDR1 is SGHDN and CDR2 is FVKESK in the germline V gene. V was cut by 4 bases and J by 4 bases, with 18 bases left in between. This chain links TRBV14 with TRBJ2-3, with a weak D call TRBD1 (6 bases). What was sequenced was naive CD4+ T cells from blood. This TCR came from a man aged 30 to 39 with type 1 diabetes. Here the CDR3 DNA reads TGTGCCAGCAGCCTCTCCCGAGGGGGTCGGGCAGATACGCAGTATTTT. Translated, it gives CASSLSRGGRADTQYF.